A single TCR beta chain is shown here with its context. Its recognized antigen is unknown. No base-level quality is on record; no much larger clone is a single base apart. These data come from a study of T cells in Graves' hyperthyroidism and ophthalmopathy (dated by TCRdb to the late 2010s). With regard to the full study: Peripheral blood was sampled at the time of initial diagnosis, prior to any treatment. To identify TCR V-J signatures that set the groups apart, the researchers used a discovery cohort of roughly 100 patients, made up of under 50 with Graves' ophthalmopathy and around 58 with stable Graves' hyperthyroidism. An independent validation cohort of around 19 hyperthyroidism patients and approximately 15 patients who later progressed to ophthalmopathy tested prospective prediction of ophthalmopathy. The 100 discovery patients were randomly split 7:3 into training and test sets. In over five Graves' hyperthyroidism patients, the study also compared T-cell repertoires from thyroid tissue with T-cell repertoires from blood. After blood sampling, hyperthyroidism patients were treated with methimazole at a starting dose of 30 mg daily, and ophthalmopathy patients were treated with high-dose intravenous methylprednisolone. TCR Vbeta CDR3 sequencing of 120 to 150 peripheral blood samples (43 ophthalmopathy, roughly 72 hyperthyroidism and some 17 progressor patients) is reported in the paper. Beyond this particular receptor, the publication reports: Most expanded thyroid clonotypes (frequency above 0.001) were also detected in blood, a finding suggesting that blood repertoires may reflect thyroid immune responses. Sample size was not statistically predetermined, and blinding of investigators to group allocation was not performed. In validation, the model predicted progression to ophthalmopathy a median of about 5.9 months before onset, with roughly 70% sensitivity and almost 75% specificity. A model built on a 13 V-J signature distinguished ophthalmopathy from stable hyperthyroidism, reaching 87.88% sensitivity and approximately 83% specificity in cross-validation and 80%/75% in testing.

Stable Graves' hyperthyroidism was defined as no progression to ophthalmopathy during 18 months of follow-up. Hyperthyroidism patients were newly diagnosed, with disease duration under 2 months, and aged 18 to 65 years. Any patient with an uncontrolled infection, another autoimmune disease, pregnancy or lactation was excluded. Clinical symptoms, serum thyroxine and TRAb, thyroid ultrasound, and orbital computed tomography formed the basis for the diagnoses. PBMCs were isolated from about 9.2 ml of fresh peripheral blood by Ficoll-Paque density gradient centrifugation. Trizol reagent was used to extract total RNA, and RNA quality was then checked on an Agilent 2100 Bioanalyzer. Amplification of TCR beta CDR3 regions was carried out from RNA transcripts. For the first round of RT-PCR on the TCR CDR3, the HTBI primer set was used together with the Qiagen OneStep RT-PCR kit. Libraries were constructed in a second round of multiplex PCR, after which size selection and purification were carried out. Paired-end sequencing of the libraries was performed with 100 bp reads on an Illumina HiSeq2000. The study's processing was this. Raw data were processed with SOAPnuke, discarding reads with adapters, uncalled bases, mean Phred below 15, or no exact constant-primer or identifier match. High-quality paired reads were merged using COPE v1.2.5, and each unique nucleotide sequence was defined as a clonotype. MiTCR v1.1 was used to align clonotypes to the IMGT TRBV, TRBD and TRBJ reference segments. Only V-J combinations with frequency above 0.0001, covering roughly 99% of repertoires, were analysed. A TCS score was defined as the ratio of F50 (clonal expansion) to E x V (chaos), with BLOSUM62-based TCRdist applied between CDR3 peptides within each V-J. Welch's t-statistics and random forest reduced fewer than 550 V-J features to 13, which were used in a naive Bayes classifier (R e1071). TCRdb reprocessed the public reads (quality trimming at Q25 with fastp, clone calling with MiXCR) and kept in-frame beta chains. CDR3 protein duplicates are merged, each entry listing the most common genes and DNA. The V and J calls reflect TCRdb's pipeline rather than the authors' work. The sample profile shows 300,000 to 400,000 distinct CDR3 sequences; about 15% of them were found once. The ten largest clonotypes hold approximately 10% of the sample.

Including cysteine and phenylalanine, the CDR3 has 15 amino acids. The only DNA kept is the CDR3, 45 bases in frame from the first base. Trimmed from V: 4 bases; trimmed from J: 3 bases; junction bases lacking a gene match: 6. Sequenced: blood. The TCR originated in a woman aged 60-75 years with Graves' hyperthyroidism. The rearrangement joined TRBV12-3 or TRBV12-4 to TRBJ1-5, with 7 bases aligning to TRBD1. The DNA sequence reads TGTGCCAGCAGTTCCGCACAGGGGCCCAATCAGCCCCAGCATTTT. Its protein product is CASSSAQGPNQPQHF.